This entry describes one T cell receptor (beta chain). The antigen this receptor binds is unknown. No much larger clone is present one base from it, and per-base qualities are unavailable. The data belong to a study of glioma-infiltrating T cells (dated by TCRdb to about 2016). For the study in its entirety: Sequencing of TCR alpha- and beta-chain repertoires was performed on glioma tissue, on non-neoplastic brain tissue, and on matched peripheral blood mononuclear cells. Three low-grade glioma patients, roughly eight primary glioblastoma patients, and three non-glioma patients who contributed non-neoplastic brain tissue made up the paired cohort. To measure how far tissue and blood T-cell populations diverged, each tissue-infiltrating repertoire was compared against the peripheral blood repertoire of the same patient.

TCR alpha and beta CDR3 regions were amplified with the iRepertoire nested amplicon-rescue multiplex PCR (arm-PCR) platform from RNA. The input for one-step reverse transcription and amplification was about 95-450 ng of either tissue mRNA or PBMC total RNA. Following bead purification, Illumina adapters were added by a secondary multiplex PCR, and the libraries were gel-purified between 200 and 400 bp. Demultiplexing relied on internal 6-nucleotide barcodes carried by the libraries. The libraries were sequenced on an Illumina MiSeq using 2x220 or 2x250 nucleotide paired-end reads. The paper's processing steps were these. Paired reads were merged using FLASH 1.2.11 and aligned with BWA-MEM to the GRCh37 human genome, and TRA and TRB reads were then extracted. For V and J assignment, an IMGT-derived reference of cassette sequences and CDR3 motifs that included pseudogenes was used. Reads were translated in three frames, and productive CDR3s were defined as those with a C...FGXG motif and no stop codons. Clonotypes were defined as unique combinations of V-J cassette pair and CDR3 amino acid sequence. Hamming distance filtering was applied to reads, with thresholds set by the sequence error rate of each sample in mapped regions. In-frame beta chains were kept once TCRdb had trimmed the public reads at Q25 with fastp and called clones with MiXCR. CDR3 protein duplicates are merged, each entry listing the most common genes and DNA. The authors' filters were not applied to this entry. Recorded for this sample are over 130,000 distinct CDR3 sequences; approximately 40% of them occurred a single time. The ten largest clonotypes hold around 20% of the sample.

CDR1 PRHDT and CDR2 FYEKMQ are derived from the germline V gene (reference sequence). V lost 6 bases and J lost 6 bases, and the count of bases not matched to a germline gene is 6. Spanning cysteine to phenylalanine, the CDR3 consists of 15 amino acids. Solely the CDR3 DNA is kept, with 45 bases framed from the first base. The paper as a whole reports these results and caveats: VJ-independent divergence between tissue and blood was below expectation in non-neoplastic patients but above expectation in all gliomas, especially low-grade gliomas. The group comparisons were based on small numbers of patients: three non-neoplastic, three low-grade glioma and several glioblastoma patients. Very few CDR3 sequences were shared between tissue and blood, attributed to high CDR3 diversity and limited sampling.

The rearranged chain carries TRBV13 and TRBJ2-1, with 12 middle bases fitting TRBD2. The specimen was glioma tissue, nonneoplastic brain tissue, or PBMCs (not recorded which). This TCR was sampled from a human donor with low-grade glioma or glioblastoma, undergoing nonglioma brain surgery, or in good health (not recorded which). The CDR3 protein: CASSTGLAGTNEQFF. The sequenced DNA: TGTGCCAGCAGTACCGGACTAGCGGGAACCAATGAGCAGTTCTTC.